This entry lists 28 T cell receptor beta chains sequenced from one sample in a study of CD8 T cells in ankylosing spondylitis. TCRdb redid the calling of the 5' RACE reads with MiXCR, one entry per CDR3 protein. Of 250,000 to 400,000 distinct CDR3 sequences listed, around a tenth are singletons. Sequencing was carried out using blood, either unsorted or a sorted T cell fraction (not recorded which). The receptors were sampled from a female donor with ankylosing spondylitis or in good health (not recorded which).

This clonotype was counted between two and nine times. The V call is TRBV11-2, the J call TRBJ2-3, with D hard to call. Germline V lookup: CDR1 SGHAT, CDR2 FQNNGV. Trimming shortened V by 5 bases and J by 0 bases, and 9 bases separated the two germline ends. CDR3 length equals 14 residues. The CDR3 region has the DNA TGTGCCAGCAGCCGAAGCCCTAGCACAGATACGCAGTATTTT. Translation: CASSRSPSTDTQYF.

This clonotype was observed at least ten times. The chain recombines TRBV20-1 with TRBJ2-3; no clear D. The CDR3 has 12 residues. V shed 6 bases and J shed 8 bases, with 15 bases lying between them. Germline values: CDR1 DFQATT, CDR2 SNEGSKA (reference sequence). In DNA form, the CDR3 reads TGCAGTGCCAAGACACCCCTCGGTACGCAGTATTTT. Residues: CSAKTPLGTQYF.

This clonotype was observed a handful of times. Here the CDR3 reads CATSRRRGDLTDTQYF. The CDR3 DNA reads TGTGCCACTTCACGTCGGCGGGGGGACCTCACAGATACGCAGTATTTT. The chain has TRBV9 and TRBJ2-3; TRBD2 matches 8 bases. Trimming cost V 9 bases and J 2 bases; bases outside gene matches: 14. Per the germline V gene, CDR1 is SGDLS and CDR2 is YYNGEE. CDR3 size: 16 residues.

The rearrangement links TRBV7-9 to TRBJ2-1, with 10 bases matching TRBD2. The CDR3 consists of 15 residues. V lost 5 bases to trimming and J lost 6 bases; unmatched junction nucleotides: 7. The germline V gene has CDR1 SEHNR and CDR2 FQNEAQ (reference sequence). The CDR3 DNA sequence: TGTGCCAGCAGCCCCAGCGGGAGGGCGGGCAATGAGCAGTTCTTC. Its translation is CASSPSGRAGNEQFF. The full variable domain, completed using reference TRBV7-9 and TRBJ2-1, is DTGVSQNPRHKITKRGQNVTFRCDPISEHNRLYWYRQTLGQGPEFLTYFQNEAQLEKSRLLSDRFSAERPKGSFSTLEIQRTEQGDSAMYLCASSPSGRAGNEQFFGPGTRLTVL.

This clonotype came up many times. The chain recombines TRBV28 with TRBJ2-5, with D perhaps TRBD1 (5 bases). The CDR3 spans 15 residues. The germline V and J ends were trimmed by 7 bases and 2 bases, with 17 bases remaining between them. Looked up from germline, CDR1 is MDHEN and CDR2 is SYDVKM. CDR3 DNA sequence: TGTGCCAGCACCCGGCAGGGCCCAATACAAGAGACCCAGTACTTC. This encodes CASTRQGPIQETQYF. The variable domain in full, completed from reference TRBV28 and TRBJ2-5, reads DVKVTQSSRYLVKRTGEKVFLECVQDMDHENMFWYRQDPGLGLRLIYFSYDVKMKEKGDIPEGYSVSREKKERFSLILESASTNQTSMYLCASTRQGPIQETQYFGPGTRLLVL.

This clonotype appeared a few times. The CDR3 DNA sequence: TGTGCCAGCTCACCACCGTCCGGGACGGGCTATGGCTACACCTTC. Its protein is CASSPPSGTGYGYTF. J is TRBJ1-2 and V is TRBV18; D possibly corresponds to TRBD1 (5 bases). This CDR3 comprises 15 residues. V lost 0 bases and J lost 4, with 12 bases in between. The germline V gene encodes CDR1 KGHSH and CDR2 LQKENI.

The chain employs TRBV5-1 and TRBJ2-2, with 11 bases aligning to TRBD1. The V gene's germline CDR1 is SGHRS and CDR2 YFSETQ. V lost 3 bases, J lost 4 bases, and 8 bases stayed unmatched. The CDR3 loop spans 17 amino acids. CDR3 loop: CASSSPPGQGVTGELFF. For the CDR3, the DNA is TGCGCCAGCAGCTCTCCCCCGGGACAGGGGGTCACCGGGGAGCTGTTTTTT.

In its sample, this clonotype was seen many times. This sequence joins TRBV28 and TRBJ2-1, with D hard to call. Germline loops: CDR1 MDHEN, CDR2 SYDVKM. Trimming took off 4 bases at V and 7 bases at J, with 5 bases between the two ends. The CDR3 spans 11 residues. CDR3 coding DNA: TGTGCCAGCAGTTATGGGAATGAGCAGTTCTTC. Protein product: CASSYGNEQFF. The full variable domain, rest sourced from reference TRBV28 and TRBJ2-1, is DVKVTQSSRYLVKRTGEKVFLECVQDMDHENMFWYRQDPGLGLRLIYFSYDVKMKEKGDIPEGYSVSREKKERFSLILESASTNQTSMYLCASSYGNEQFFGPGTRLTVL.

There are a few counts of this clonotype. The CDR3 region is CASSLPFRASETQYF. The CDR3 DNA follows: TGTGCCAGCAGTCTCCCTTTCAGGGCGTCGGAGACCCAGTACTTC. The rearrangement links TRBV12-3 or TRBV12-4 to TRBJ2-5, with D maybe TRBD1 (5 bases). The CDR3 is 15 amino acids. Deletions cut 5 bases from V and 5 bases from J, with 18 bases between.

This clonotype was counted at least ten times. This chain joins TRBV7-8 and TRBJ2-1, with D maybe TRBD2 (6 bases). This CDR3 comprises 11 residues. Trimming removed 6 bases from V and 10 bases from J, with 10 bases in between. From germline, CDR1 is SGHVS and CDR2 FQNEAQ. The CDR3 region is CASRSGAEQFF. CDR3 bases: TGTGCCAGCAGGTCGGGAGCCGAGCAGTTCTTC.

There are a few counts of this clonotype. V is TRBV6-1 and J is TRBJ2-5; D ambiguous. CDR1 is MNHNS and CDR2 is SASEGT in the germline V gene. Trimming took 7 bases from V and 2 from J, leaving 20 bases between them. The CDR3 spans 16 residues. The CDR3 nucleotides read TGTGCCAGCACCGAATTGGGTGGTCCGGCGCAAGAGACCCAGTACTTC. It codes for CASTELGGPAQETQYF.

This clonotype was counted many times. The chain recombines TRBV20-1 with TRBJ2-3; possible D gene TRBD2, 5 bases. The germline CDR1 and CDR2 sequences are DFQATT and SNEGSKA (reference sequence). V was clipped by 3 bases and J by 4 bases, with 8 bases between them. The CDR3 has 12 residues. The CDR3 here is CSASGIPDTQYF. The CDR3, as DNA: TGCAGTGCTAGCGGGATCCCAGATACGCAGTATTTT.

In this sample, this clonotype turned up many times. The J gene is TRBJ2-1, the V gene TRBV20-1, with D possibly being TRBD2 (6 bases). The ends were cut back, 4 bases at V and 15 bases at J, with 25 bases in the middle. Per germline, CDR1 DFQATT and CDR2 SNEGSKA (reference sequence). This CDR3 has 14 amino acids. The CDR3 spells CSATTGGNNPWRFF. The CDR3 bases are TGCAGTGCTACCACCGGCGGGAATAACCCATGGCGGTTCTTC.

This clonotype came up many times. The chain joins TRBV5-6 to TRBJ2-7; 8 positions agree with TRBD2. The V gene's germline CDR1 is SGHDT and CDR2 YYEEEE. After removal of 3 bases from V and 2 bases from J, the junction contained 10 bases not matched to a gene. CDR3 length: 16 residues. CDR3 nucleotides: TGTGCCAGCAGCTCGGATGGGACTAGGGTTACCTACGAGCAGTACTTC. Protein product: CASSSDGTRVTYEQYF.

This clonotype came up many times. This rearrangement joins TRBV7-2 to TRBJ2-7; tentatively, D is TRBD1 (5 bases). In germline, CDR1 is SGHTA, CDR2 FQGNSA. Trimming removed 2 bases from V and 7 bases from J, with 18 bases in between. The CDR3 totals 15 residues. The CDR3 reads CASSLKSSAGWEQYF. Here the CDR3 DNA reads TGTGCCAGCAGCTTAAAATCGTCGGCAGGGTGGGAGCAGTACTTC.

This clonotype was seen repeatedly, ten times or more. The rearrangement uses TRBV7-2 and TRBJ1-6; maybe TRBD1 (5 bases). The CDR3 has 15 residues. Trimming removed 1 base from V and 5 bases from J, with 9 bases in between. Germline CDR1 and CDR2: SGHTA and FQGNSA. In nucleotides, the CDR3 is TGTGCCAGCAGCTTAGGGGACGCTAATAATTCACCCCTCCACTTT. This codes for CASSLGDANNSPLHF.

This clonotype was seen at least ten times. The chain combines TRBV7-6 with TRBJ1-1, with no clear D. Germline assignment: CDR1 SGHVS and CDR2 FNYEAQ. CDR3 size: 16 residues. The V end was cut by 5 bases, the J end by 2 bases, with 18 bases between. CDR3 residues: CASSPTGTNINTEAFF. The DNA for the CDR3 is TGTGCCAGCAGCCCCACTGGCACAAACATCAACACTGAAGCTTTCTTT.

The chain employs TRBV12-3 or TRBV12-4 and TRBJ2-1, with TRBD2 matching 7 bases. The CDR3 has 14 amino acids. The trim removed 1 base at V and 9 bases at J, leaving 6 bases unmatched. The CDR3 DNA sequence: TGTGCCAGCAGTTTAGGGGGGGGAGAGGGTGAGCAGTTCTTC. It yields the protein CASSLGGGEGEQFF.

V gene TRBV12-3 or TRBV12-4 combines with J gene TRBJ2-3; 8 bases agree with TRBD2. This CDR3 region has 13 residues. Unmatched junction bases numbered 6, after V lost 6 bases and J lost 7 bases. The CDR3 is CASSQREINTQYF. In DNA, the CDR3 is TGTGCCAGCAGCCAGCGGGAGATCAATACGCAGTATTTT.

This clonotype was picked up many times. V usage is TRBV7-8 and J usage is TRBJ2-7, with D possibly TRBD1 on 5 matching bases. The germline V and J ends were trimmed by 0 bases and 5 bases, with 11 bases remaining between them. Germline CDR1 SGHVS, CDR2 FQNEAQ. The CDR3 is 14 amino acids. CDR3 loop: CASSLAGPGHEQYF. The CDR3 region has the DNA TGTGCCAGCAGCTTAGCGGGGCCTGGGCACGAGCAGTACTTC.

CDR3 region: CASSSGTGKSEQYF. CDR3 coding DNA: TGTGCCAGCAGCTCTGGGACAGGGAAGAGCGAGCAGTACTTC. The chain has TRBV7-7 and TRBJ2-7, with 9 bases identical to TRBD1. The CDR3 is 14 residues long. Looked up from germline, CDR1 is SSHAT and CDR2 is FNYEAQ (reference sequence). The V and J ends lost 4 bases and 6 bases, in that order; junction bases with no gene match: 7.

A few counts support this clonotype. This chain connects TRBV18 to TRBJ2-3, with 8 nucleotides matching TRBD2. Per germline, CDR1 KGHSH and CDR2 LQKENI. The CDR3 contains 18 residues. The V segment lost 3 bases and the J segment 0 bases; nucleotides outside the gene matches: 11. The CDR3 loop reads CASSPLRTSGQSTDTQYF. As DNA, the CDR3 is TGTGCCAGCTCACCCCTCCGTACTAGCGGCCAAAGCACAGATACGCAGTATTTT. Based on the CDR3 plus reference TRBV18 and TRBJ2-3, the full variable domain is NAGVMQNPRHLVRRRGQEARLRCSPMKGHSHVYWYRQLPEEGLKFMVYLQKENIIDESGMPKERFSAEFPKEGPSILRIQQVVRGDSAAYFCASSPLRTSGQSTDTQYFGPGTRLTVL.

This clonotype was seen more than once but under ten times. The V gene is TRBV10-3, the J gene TRBJ1-6; the match to TRBD1 covers 10 bases. With V trimmed by 6 bases and J by 8 bases, 1 base remained unmatched. Germline CDR1 and CDR2: ENHRY and SYGVKD. This CDR3 is 13 amino acids long. CDR3 residues: CAISGTGDSPLHF. The DNA for the CDR3 is TGTGCCATCAGCGGGACAGGGGATTCACCCCTCCACTTT.

This clonotype has only a few counts. This rearrangement joins TRBV9 to TRBJ1-1; a possible D gene is TRBD1 (6 bases). CDR1 and CDR2 (germline): SGDLS, YYNGEE. The CDR3 consists of 15 residues. V lost 0 bases and J 1 base, leaving 10 bases between the germline ends. CDR3 DNA sequence: TGTGCCAGCAGCGTAGACGGGACACCGAACACTGAAGCTTTCTTT. Protein sequence: CASSVDGTPNTEAFF.

In its sample, this clonotype was seen many times. V and J are TRBV7-2 and TRBJ1-2; D remains unclear. The CDR3 has 13 amino acids. Germline CDR1 SGHTA, CDR2 FQGNSA. V lost 4 bases and J 5 bases, leaving 11 bases between the germline ends. The CDR3, as DNA: TGTGCCAGCAGCTCAAACACCATTTATGGCTACACCTTC. Amino acid sequence: CASSSNTIYGYTF.

This chain joins TRBV10-3 and TRBJ2-7; 9 bases line up with TRBD2. The CDR3 extends over 15 amino acids. V shed 0 bases and J 2 bases; nucleotides not matched to a gene: 2. The germline gives CDR1 ENHRY, CDR2 SYGVKD. DNA for the CDR3: TGTGCCATCAGTGAGTCGGCTAGCGGGACCTACGAGCAGTACTTC. Amino acids: CAISESASGTYEQYF.

This clonotype was counted only a few times. At one end, the junction sequence differs from germline, possibly due to a read error. The chain couples TRBV7-9 to TRBJ2-7; 10 bases line up with TRBD2. Germline V gives CDR1 SEHNR, CDR2 FQNEAQ (reference sequence). The CDR3 runs 15 residues. CDR3 loop: CASSFSSGGAYEQYF. CDR3 nucleotides: TGTGCCAGCAGCTTTTCGAGCGGGGGGGCCTATGAGCAGTACTTC.

This chain uses TRBV19 with TRBJ2-7; 9 bases match TRBD1. The V segment lost 7 bases and the J segment 6 bases; nucleotides outside the gene matches: 7. The V gene's germline CDR1 is LNHDA and CDR2 SQIVND (reference sequence). This CDR3 comprises 13 residues. The CDR3 region is CASTPGTGSEQYF. The DNA of the CDR3 is TGTGCCAGTACCCCCGGGACAGGGAGCGAGCAGTACTTC.